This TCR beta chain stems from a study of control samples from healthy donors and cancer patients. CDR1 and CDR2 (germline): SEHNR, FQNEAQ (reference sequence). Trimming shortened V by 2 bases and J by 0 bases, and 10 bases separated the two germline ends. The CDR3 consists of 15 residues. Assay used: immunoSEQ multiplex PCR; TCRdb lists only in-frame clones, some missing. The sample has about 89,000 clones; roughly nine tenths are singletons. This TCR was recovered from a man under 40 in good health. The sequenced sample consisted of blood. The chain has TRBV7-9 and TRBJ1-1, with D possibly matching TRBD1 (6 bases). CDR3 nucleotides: TGTGCCAGCAGCTTAAGGACAGACTTGAACACTGAAGCTTTCTTT. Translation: CASSLRTDLNTEAFF.